The clone carrying this T cell receptor beta chain was seen only a few times. The antigen remains unidentified. This sample is drawn from a study of vaccination and CD4 T cells after COVID-19. In the study overall: Ranging from 14 to 241, the interval between dose two and post-vaccine sampling had a median of roughly 2.5 months.

The CDR3 is 16 amino acids. Germline V gene lookup returns CDR1 MNHEY and CDR2 SVGEGT. Between the trimmed V and J ends, which lost 0 bases and 6 bases, there was a span of 16 bases. Scientists ran DNA taken from cultured CD4+ T cells through the Oncomine TCR Beta short-read assay for sequencing. Scientists extracted genomic DNA from CD4+ T cells grown in culture. One entry per CDR3 protein results from TCRdb running MiXCR on the PCR reads. The repertoire holds about 14,000 distinct CDR3 sequences, about 28% seen once, with approximately 15% in the top ten. Treatment noted: approximately nine-day PBMC culture with coronavirus spike peptide pools or control peptides (ViraFEST assay). Positive PCR tests were logged from March through December 2020, ahead of US Alpha, Beta and Delta variants. Cell culture was performed with roughly 2 million PBMCs per well in the presence of around 9.4 IU/ml IL-2 and 10 ug/ml peptide pools.

V is TRBV6-2 or TRBV6-3 and J is TRBJ2-3, with D possibly being TRBD1 or TRBD2 (6 bases each). Sequenced sample: cultured CD4+ T cells from blood. The sequence came from a human donor with COVID-19. The CDR3 sequence: CASSYSIPGAGDTQYF. The DNA of the CDR3 is TGTGCCAGCAGTTACTCGATCCCGGGGGCGGGTGATACGCAGTATTTT.